The source of this T cell receptor beta chain is a study of cytomegalovirus exposure and HLA in healthy donors (dated by TCRdb to about 2017). Describing the broader study: An earlier analysis of about 530 of the donors reported under 300 Gb of sequence data and 90 million to 120 million unique TCR beta sequences obtained from around 180 million T cells. An early release that covered some 640 HLA-typed donors contained about 300 gigabases of sequencing data and tens of millions of unique TCR sequences. Of the approximately 400 genotyped donors, approximately 82% fell in the genetic ancestry cluster associated with self-reported Caucasian donors. The study was designed to test whether signatures of past pathogen exposure could be identified by cataloging public T cell receptors. The study used immunosequencing to profile the T cell repertoires of several hundred subjects and linked those repertoires to cytomegalovirus serostatus. A separate validation cohort of roughly 120 different subjects was used in addition to the roughly 620-subject first cohort. To predict cytomegalovirus infection status, the study combined high-throughput TCR immunosequencing, statistical association of individual TCRs with disease status, and machine learning. A later analysis re-examined previously published TCR beta repertoires from more than 600 donors and added high-resolution HLA genotyping to investigate patterns of TCR occurrence. Rather than drawing on any new phenotypic data, the later analysis identified candidate immune exposures from TCR beta sequences and the way those sequences occurred across donors. To decide whether each TCR beta V gene segment behaved as functional or pseudogenic, an earlier analysis of some 600 of the donors relied on high-throughput TCR beta sequencing. Donor age, sex, ethnicity and CMV serostatus were compiled alongside the repertoire data. A later genetic analysis used genome-wide SNP genotypes for about three fifths of the 666 donors, treating that subset as a discovery cohort. All discovery cohort repertoires had been generated using a single sequencing platform. HLA typing included class I and class II loci at four-digit resolution. Typing coverage varied by locus: roughly 629-640 donors for A, B, C, DRB1 and DQB1; under 550 for DQA1; over 600 for DPA1; 450 to 480 for DPB1. Four or five DR-DQ haplotypes were handled as single units for association and clustering, since linkage in the cohort was strong. On average, approximately 250,000 unique TCR beta nucleotide sequences were sequenced per donor among fewer than 500 genotyped donors of the cohort, with roughly 18% of those sequences being non-productive.

Libraries were constructed by the immunoSEQ multiplex PCR assay. The multiplex PCR relied on a mix of 60 forward primers for TCR Vbeta segments and 13 reverse primers for TCR Jbeta segments. The CDR3 region of rearranged TCR beta genes was amplified from genomic DNA by a multiplex PCR assay. The amplified TCR beta libraries were sequenced on the Illumina HiSeq System as 87-base-pair reads. As for the authors' bioinformatics: A later analysis counted about 80 million unique TCR beta chains across the roughly 700 repertoires, and some 12 million of these chains were shared by at least two donors. Raw reads were error-corrected and collapsed into unique sequences with a nearest-neighbor algorithm that merged closely related sequences to remove PCR and sequencing errors. V, D and J gene segments were assigned by aligning CDR3 sequences to IMGT reference sequences. For a sequence to be retained, a match of at least six nucleotides to both a V gene segment and a J gene segment was required. Rearrangements were classified as productive when the CDR3 lacked stop codons and remained in frame with V and J, and all other rearrangements were classified as non-productive. Following IMGT convention, CDR3 was defined as the stretch from the second conserved V-encoded cysteine to the conserved J-encoded phenylalanine. Sequences without an unambiguous match to a single V gene segment were excluded from the earlier analysis of a few hundred of the donors. In an earlier analysis of 450 to 700 of the donors, V segments were called functional above 56.7% productive rearrangements and were called segregating when the between-donor standard deviation exceeded 5%. A statistical classification framework was built to diagnose cytomegalovirus status from the catalog of TCR beta chain sequences. A later analysis assigned V and J genes by comparing TCR nucleotide sequences with IMGT/GENE-DB human TR gene sequences. Using the TCRdist pipeline, a later analysis assigned CDR3 sequences along with most-parsimonious VDJ recombination scenarios. In a later analysis, each TCR beta chain was defined by its CDR3 amino acid sequence together with its V-gene family, and reads without a unique V-gene family were excluded. In a later analysis, nearly 600 highly shared, low-generation-probability nucleotide sequences were removed to address suspected cross-contamination and a sequencing artifact. A later analysis calculated a clonal expansion index for each public chain from normalized within-repertoire ranks of inferred template counts. Generation probabilities in a later analysis came from a VDJ recombination model fitted to out-of-frame rearrangements, and those results were checked against IGoR. In a later analysis, TCR-TCR, TCR-HLA and TCR-CMV co-occurrence was scored with hypergeometric tests, and a repertoire-size bias correction was applied to TCR pairs. A later analysis estimated false discovery rates by permuting HLA or CMV assignments 20 times. In a later analysis, co-occurring TCRs were grouped using DBSCAN, with TCRdist sequence similarity added in when clustering inside HLA-allele-positive subsets. Repertoires with fewer than 30,000 or more than 120,000 public chains were left out of co-occurrence clustering, as were five repertoires with anomalous nucleotide sharing. Here the immuneACCESS table is served through TCRdb, limited to in-frame sequences with V and J called. Missing clones are a known gap in these copies; in checked studies unresolved V genes cover under half, and the rest lacks a known reason. V and J calls and clone size are given by that table; D and trimming were obtained from the DNA. This sample holds around 98,000 clones; 60% to 80% were observed only once. The ten largest clones capture 0.95% to 1.5% of the sample.

Comments on this clone: Its antigen has not been determined. Within one base of it there is no much larger clone, and no base qualities were kept.

The cohort was made up of roughly 670 healthy bone marrow donors. All cohort members were sampled while nominally healthy, although unrecorded immune exposures were likely present. The donor was CMV seronegative and was included in the group of 352 seronegative cohort members. A peripheral blood sample was collected from each donor, and TCR beta sequencing was performed on peripheral blood mononuclear cells. The Qiagen DNeasy Blood Extraction Kit was used to extract genomic DNA from the blood cell samples. The research as a whole found: Because counts were too low, about 15 rarely observed V segments, including chromosome 9 orphons, were left out of the earlier analysis of 587 of the donors. A total of 150 to 200 TCR beta chains were listed by the study as associated with cytomegalovirus. In a later genetic analysis, a missense DCLRE1C variant was associated with V-gene and J-gene trimming of TCR beta chains, and the association was replicated in an independent cohort. Across donors, most TCR sequences were observed very rarely, whereas some public TCRs were present in many individuals. Presence/absence analyses assumed roughly uniform sequencing depth across donors, an assumption that may not hold. According to a later analysis, most CMV-associated TCR beta chains appeared to be HLA-restricted, and the HLA associations seemed to be driven largely by CMV exposure. Because some donors lacked HLA typing at each locus, the association tests relied only on the typed subset. A later analysis reported that several top co-occurrence clusters appeared linked to parvovirus B19, influenza, CMV and Epstein-Barr virus. When HLA alleles, especially DR and DQ, strongly co-occurred, TCR associations were difficult to assign to individual alleles. A further reported finding was that TCR beta sequences accurately predicted the HLA-A and HLA-B alleles for most subjects in the first cohort. The classifier was reported to diagnose cytomegalovirus status with high specificity and sensitivity in both the original and validation cohorts. A cluster of highly shared sequence variants was judged likely to represent a technical artifact of the sequencing pipeline. Some IMGT-functional V segments, including TRBV6-2 and TRBV6-3, could not be told apart with the 87-base-pair reads, so those segments were excluded. The only immune exposure information available for the cohort was CMV serostatus. In this cohort, only TCR beta chains were sequenced, and detectable features were limited by the absence of alpha or paired-chain data. A later genetic analysis reported fewer N-insertions in productive TCRs among donors in an Asian-associated ancestry cluster than the roughly 670-donor mean. Correlated functional status among segregating V segments might be attributable to linkage disequilibrium, but an unknown experimental factor could not be ruled out. It was suggested by the authors that the approach could potentially be generalized to other disease states and immunological phenotypes. An earlier analysis of around 600 of the donors showed that most TCR beta V segments appeared in productive rearrangements either about 87% or about 30% of the time, which broadly matched IMGT annotations. Three of the identified cytomegalovirus-associated TCR beta chains were confirmed in vitro to be specific for cytomegalovirus antigens. In a later analysis, HLA-associated TCR beta chains were found to be more clonally expanded and to have lower generation probabilities than equally common non-associated chains. A later analysis associated about 17,000 TCR beta sequences with specific HLA alleles at a false discovery rate of 0.05. A later analysis found that TCR association rates varied across HLA loci, with DRB1 alleles showing the most associated TCRs and HLA-C alleles the fewest.

The germline V gene (reference sequence) yields LNHDA for CDR1 and SQIVND for CDR2. V lost 3 bases and J lost 2 bases, and the count of bases not matched to a germline gene is 3. From the cysteine through the phenylalanine, the CDR3 covers 15 amino acids. This entry keeps only the CDR3 DNA: 45 bases, framed from base 1. Here the chain combines TRBV19 and TRBJ2-7, with TRBD2 matching 11 junction bases. The specimen sequenced was PBMCs. The clonotype comes from a female donor in good health and CMV-seronegative. The CDR3 region: CASSIGLAGPYEQYF. The DNA sequence is TGTGCCAGTAGTATCGGACTAGCGGGTCCCTACGAGCAGTACTTC.